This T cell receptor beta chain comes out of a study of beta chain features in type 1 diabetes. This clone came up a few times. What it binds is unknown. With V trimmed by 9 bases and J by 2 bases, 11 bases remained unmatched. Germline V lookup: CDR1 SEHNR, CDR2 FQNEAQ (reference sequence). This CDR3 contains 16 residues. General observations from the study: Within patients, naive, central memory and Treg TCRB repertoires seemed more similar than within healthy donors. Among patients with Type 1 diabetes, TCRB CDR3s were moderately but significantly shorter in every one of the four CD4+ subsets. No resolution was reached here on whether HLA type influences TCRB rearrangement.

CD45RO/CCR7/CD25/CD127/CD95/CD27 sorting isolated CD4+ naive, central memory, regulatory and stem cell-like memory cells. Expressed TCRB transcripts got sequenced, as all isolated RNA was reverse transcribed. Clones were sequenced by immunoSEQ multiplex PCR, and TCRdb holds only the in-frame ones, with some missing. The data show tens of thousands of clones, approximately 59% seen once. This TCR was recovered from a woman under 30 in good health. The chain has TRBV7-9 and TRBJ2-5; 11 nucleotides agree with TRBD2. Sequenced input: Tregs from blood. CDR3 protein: CASIPGLAALQETQYF. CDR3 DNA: TGTGCCAGTATACCGGGACTAGCGGCATTACAAGAGACCCAGTACTTC. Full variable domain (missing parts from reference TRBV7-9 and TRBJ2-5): DTGVSQNPRHKITKRGQNVTFRCDPISEHNRLYWYRQTLGQGPEFLTYFQNEAQLEKSRLLSDRFSAERPKGSFSTLEIQRTEQGDSAMYLCASIPGLAALQETQYFGPGTRLLVL.